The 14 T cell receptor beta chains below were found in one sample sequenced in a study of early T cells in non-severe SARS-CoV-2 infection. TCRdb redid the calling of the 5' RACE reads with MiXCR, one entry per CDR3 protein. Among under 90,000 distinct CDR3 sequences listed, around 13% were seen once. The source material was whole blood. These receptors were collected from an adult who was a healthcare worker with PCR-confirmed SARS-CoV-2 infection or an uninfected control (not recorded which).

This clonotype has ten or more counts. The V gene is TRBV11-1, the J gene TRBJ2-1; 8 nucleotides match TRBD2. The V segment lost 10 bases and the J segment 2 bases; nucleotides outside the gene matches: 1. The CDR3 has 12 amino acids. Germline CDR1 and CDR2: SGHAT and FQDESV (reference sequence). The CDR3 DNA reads TGTGCCATCGGGGGGGCCTACAATGAGCAGTTCTTC. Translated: CAIGGAYNEQFF.

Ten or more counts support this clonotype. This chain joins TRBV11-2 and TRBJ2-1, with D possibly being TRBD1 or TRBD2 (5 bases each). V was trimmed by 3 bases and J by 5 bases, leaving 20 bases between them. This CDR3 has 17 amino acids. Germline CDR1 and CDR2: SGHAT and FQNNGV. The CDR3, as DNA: TGTGCCAGCAGCTTGGGCCGGGGCCGCAGAGAAGACAATGAGCAGTTCTTC. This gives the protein CASSLGRGRREDNEQFF.

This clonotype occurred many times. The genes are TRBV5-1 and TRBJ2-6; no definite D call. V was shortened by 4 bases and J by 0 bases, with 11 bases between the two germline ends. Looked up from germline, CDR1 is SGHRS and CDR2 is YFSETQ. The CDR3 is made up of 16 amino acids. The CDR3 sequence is CASSGDNFSGANVLTF. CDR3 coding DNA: TGCGCCAGCAGCGGTGACAATTTCTCTGGGGCCAACGTCCTGACTTTC.

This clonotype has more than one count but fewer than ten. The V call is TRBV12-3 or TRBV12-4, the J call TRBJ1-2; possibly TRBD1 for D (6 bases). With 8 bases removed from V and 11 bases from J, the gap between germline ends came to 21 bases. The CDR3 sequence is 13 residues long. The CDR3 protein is CASSLGGQTRYTF. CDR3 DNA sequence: TGTGCCAGCTCCCTGGGGGGGCAGACACGATACACCTTC.

CDR3 coding DNA: TGTGCCAGCAGTCGGACCCACCAGGTTAATGAAAAACTGTTTTTT. It specifies CASSRTHQVNEKLFF. The rearrangement uses TRBV6-6 and TRBJ1-4; no firm D call. The CDR3 spans 15 residues. V was cut by 5 bases and J by 4 bases, with 14 bases left in between. Germline CDR1 and CDR2: MNHNY and SVGAGI (reference sequence).

CDR3 sequence (DNA): TGTGCCAGCAGCGGAGTGCAGGGCTACTTCTATGGCTACACCTTC. The encoded protein is CASSGVQGYFYGYTF. The V gene is TRBV9, the J gene TRBJ1-2; tentatively, D is TRBD1 (5 bases). CDR1 and CDR2 (germline): SGDLS, YYNGEE. V lost 3 bases and J lost 4, with 16 bases in between. The length of the CDR3 is 15 residues.

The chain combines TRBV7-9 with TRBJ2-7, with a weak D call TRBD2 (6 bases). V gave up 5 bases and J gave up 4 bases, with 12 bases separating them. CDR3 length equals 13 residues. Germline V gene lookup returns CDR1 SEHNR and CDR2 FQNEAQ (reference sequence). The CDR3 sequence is CASSEGLNYEQYF. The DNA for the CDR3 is TGTGCCAGCAGCGAGGGACTGAATTACGAGCAGTACTTC.

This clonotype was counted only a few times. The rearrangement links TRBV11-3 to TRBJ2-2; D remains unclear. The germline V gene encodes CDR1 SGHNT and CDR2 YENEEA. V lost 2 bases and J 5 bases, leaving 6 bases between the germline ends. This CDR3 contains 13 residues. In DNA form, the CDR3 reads TGTGCCAGCAGCTTATATACGACCGGGGAGCTGTTTTTT. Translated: CASSLYTTGELFF. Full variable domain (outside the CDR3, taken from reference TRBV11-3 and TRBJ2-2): EAGVVQSPRYKIIEKKQPVAFWCNPISGHNTLYWYLQNLGQGPELLIRYENEEAVDDSQLPKDRFSAERLKGVDSTLKIQPAELGDSAVYLCASSLYTTGELFFGEGSRLTVL.

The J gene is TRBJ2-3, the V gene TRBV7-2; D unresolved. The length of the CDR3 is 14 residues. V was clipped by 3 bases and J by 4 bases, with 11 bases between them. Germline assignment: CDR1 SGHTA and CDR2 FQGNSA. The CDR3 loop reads CASSFPPGADTQYF. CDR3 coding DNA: TGTGCCAGCAGCTTCCCGCCGGGCGCAGATACGCAGTATTTT.

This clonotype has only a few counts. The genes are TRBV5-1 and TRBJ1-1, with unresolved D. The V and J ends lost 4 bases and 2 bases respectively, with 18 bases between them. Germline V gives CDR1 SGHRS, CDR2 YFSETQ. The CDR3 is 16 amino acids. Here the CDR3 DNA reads TGCGCCAGCAGCGCGTCCCTGACGGGCTCCAACACTGAAGCTTTCTTT. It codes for CASSASLTGSNTEAFF. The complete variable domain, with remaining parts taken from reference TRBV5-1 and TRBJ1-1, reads KAGVTQTPRYLIKTRGQQVTLSCSPISGHRSVSWYQQTPGQGLQFLFEYFSETQRNKGNFPGRFSGRQFSNSRSEMNVSTLELGDSALYLCASSASLTGSNTEAFFGQGTRLTVV.

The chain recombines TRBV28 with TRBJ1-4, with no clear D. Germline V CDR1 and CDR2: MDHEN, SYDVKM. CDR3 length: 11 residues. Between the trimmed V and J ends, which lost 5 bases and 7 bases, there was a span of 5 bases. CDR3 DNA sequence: TGTGCCAGCAGTCGACGTGAAAAACTGTTTTTT. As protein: CASSRREKLFF.

The DNA for the CDR3 is TGTGCCATCAGTGATATCCAAGAGACCCAGTACTTC. This codes for CAISDIQETQYF. This chain connects TRBV10-3 to TRBJ2-5; D gene unclear. Germline-derived CDR1 and CDR2 are ENHRY and SYGVKD. This CDR3 region has 12 residues. V was trimmed by 3 bases and J by 1 base, leaving 3 bases between them.

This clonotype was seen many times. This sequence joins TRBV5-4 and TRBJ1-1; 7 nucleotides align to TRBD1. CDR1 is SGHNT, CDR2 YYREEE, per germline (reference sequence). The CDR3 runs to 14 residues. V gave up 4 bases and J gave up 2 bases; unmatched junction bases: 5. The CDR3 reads CASSRGQPNTEAFF. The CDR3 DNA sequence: TGTGCCAGCAGCCGGGGACAGCCCAACACTGAAGCTTTCTTT.

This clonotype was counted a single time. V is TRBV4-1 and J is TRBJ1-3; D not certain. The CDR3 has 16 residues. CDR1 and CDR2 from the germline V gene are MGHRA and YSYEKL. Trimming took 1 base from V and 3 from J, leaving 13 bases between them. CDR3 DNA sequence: TGCGCCAGCAGCCAAGTTGGCGTCAGAGGTGGAAACACCATATATTTT. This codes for CASSQVGVRGGNTIYF.